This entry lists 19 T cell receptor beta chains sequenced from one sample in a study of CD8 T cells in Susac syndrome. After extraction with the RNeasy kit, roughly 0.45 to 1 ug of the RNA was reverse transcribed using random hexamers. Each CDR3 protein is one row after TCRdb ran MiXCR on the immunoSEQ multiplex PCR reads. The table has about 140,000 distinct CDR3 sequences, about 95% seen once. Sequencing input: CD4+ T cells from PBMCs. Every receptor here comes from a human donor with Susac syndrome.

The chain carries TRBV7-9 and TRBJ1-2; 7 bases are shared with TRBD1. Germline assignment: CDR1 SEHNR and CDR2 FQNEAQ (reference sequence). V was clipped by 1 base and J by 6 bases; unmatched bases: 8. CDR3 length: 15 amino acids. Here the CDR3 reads CASSLDTGEADGYTF. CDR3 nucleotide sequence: TGTGCCAGCAGCTTAGATACAGGGGAAGCGGATGGCTACACCTTC.

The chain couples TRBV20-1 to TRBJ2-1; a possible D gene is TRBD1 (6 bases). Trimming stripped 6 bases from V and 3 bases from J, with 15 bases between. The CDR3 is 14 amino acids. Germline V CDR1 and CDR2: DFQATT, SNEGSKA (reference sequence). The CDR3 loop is CSAQSPGHYNEQFF. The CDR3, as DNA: TGCAGTGCGCAATCCCCGGGACACTACAATGAGCAGTTCTTC.

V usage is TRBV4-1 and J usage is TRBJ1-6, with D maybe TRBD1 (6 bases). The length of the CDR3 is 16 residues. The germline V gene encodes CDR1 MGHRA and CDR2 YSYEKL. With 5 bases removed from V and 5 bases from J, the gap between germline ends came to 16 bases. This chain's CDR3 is CASSFGQSRDNSPLHF. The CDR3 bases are TGCGCCAGCAGCTTCGGACAGTCAAGGGATAATTCACCCCTCCACTTT.

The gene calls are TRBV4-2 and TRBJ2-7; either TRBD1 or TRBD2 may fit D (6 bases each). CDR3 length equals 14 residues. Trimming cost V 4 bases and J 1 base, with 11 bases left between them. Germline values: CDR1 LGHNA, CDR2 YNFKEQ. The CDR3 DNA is TGTGCCAGCAGCCGGGGGGCGGAATCCTACGAGCAGTACTTC. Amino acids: CASSRGAESYEQYF.

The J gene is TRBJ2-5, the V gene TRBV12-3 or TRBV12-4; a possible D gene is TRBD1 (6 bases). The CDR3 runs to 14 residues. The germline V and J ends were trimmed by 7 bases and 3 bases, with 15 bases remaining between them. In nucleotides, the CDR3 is TGTGCCAGCACCATGGACAGACCTGAAGAGACCCAGTACTTC. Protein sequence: CASTMDRPEETQYF.

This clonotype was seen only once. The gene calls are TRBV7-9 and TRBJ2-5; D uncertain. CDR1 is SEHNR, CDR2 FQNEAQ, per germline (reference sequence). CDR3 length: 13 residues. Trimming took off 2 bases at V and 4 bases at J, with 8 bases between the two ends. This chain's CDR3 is CASSLYPGETQYF. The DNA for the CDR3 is TGTGCCAGCAGCTTATATCCGGGAGAGACCCAGTACTTC. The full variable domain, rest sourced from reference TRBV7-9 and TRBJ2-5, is DTGVSQNPRHKITKRGQNVTFRCDPISEHNRLYWYRQTLGQGPEFLTYFQNEAQLEKSRLLSDRFSAERPKGSFSTLEIQRTEQGDSAMYLCASSLYPGETQYFGPGTRLLVL.

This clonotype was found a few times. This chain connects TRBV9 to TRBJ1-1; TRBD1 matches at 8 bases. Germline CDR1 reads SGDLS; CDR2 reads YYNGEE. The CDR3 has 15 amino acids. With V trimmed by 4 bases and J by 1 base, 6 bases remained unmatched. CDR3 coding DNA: TGTGCCAGCAGCCCTACAGGGGGTGAGAACACTGAAGCTTTCTTT. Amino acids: CASSPTGGENTEAFF.

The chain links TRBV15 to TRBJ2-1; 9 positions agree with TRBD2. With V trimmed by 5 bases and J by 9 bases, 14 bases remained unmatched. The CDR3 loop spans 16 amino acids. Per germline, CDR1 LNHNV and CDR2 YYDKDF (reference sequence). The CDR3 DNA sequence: TGTGCCACCAGCGCGAGGGGGCGGGGGGGCCCCATTGAGCAGTTCTTC. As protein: CATSARGRGGPIEQFF.

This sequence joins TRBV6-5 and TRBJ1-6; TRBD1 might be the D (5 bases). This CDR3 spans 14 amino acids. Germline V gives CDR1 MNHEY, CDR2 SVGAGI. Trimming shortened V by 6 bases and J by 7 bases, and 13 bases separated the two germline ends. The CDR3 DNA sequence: TGTGCCAGCAGACCTGACAGCTGGAATTCACCCCTCCACTTT. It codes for CASRPDSWNSPLHF.

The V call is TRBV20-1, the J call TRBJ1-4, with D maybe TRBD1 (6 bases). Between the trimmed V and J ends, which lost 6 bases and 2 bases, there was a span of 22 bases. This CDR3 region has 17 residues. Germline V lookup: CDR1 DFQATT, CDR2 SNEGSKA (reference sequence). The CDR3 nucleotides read TGCAGTGCCACGGCGGGTGCGGGGGCAGGCACTAATGAAAAACTGTTTTTT. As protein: CSATAGAGAGTNEKLFF.

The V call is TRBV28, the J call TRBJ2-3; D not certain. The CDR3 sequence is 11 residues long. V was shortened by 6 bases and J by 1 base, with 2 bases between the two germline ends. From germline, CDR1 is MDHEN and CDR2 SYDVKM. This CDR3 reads CASRRTDTQYF. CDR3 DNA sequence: TGTGCCAGCAGACGCACAGATACGCAGTATTTT.

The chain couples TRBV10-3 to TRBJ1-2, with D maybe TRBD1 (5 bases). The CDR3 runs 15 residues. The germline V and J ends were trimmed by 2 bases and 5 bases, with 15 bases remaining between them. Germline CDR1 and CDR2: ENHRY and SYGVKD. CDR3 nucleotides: TGTGCCATCAGTGAGCAGCAGGGCAGGGAGTATGGCTACACCTTC. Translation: CAISEQQGREYGYTF.

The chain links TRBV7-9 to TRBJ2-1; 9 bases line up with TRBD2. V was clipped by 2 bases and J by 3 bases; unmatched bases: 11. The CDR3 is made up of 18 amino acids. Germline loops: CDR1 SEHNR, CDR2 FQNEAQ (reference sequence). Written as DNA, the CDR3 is TGTGCCAGCAGCTTACCCCCTAGCGGGATAAGCATCTACAATGAGCAGTTCTTC. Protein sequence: CASSLPPSGISIYNEQFF.

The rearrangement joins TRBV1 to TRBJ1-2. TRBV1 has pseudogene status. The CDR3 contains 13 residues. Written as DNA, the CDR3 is TGCACCACCTCTGCTTGGAGGGTCGGCGGCTACACCTTC. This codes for CTTSAWRVGGYTF.

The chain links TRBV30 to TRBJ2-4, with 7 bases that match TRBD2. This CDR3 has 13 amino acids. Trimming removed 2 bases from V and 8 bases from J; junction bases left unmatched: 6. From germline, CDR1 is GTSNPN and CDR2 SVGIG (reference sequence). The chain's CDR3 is CAWSRRERDIQYF. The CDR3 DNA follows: TGTGCCTGGAGTAGGCGGGAGAGGGACATTCAGTACTTC.

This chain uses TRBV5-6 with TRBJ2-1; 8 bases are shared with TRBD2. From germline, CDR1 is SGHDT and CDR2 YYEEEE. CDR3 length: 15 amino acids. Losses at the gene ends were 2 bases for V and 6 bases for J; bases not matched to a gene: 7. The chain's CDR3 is CASSLAGATSNEQFF. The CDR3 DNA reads TGTGCCAGCAGCTTAGCGGGAGCGACTAGCAATGAGCAGTTCTTC.

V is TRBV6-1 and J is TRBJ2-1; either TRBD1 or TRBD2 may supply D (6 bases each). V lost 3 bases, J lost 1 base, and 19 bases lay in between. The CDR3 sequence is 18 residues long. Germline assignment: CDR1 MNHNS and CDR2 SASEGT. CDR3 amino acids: CASSDIFSGGGSYNEQFF. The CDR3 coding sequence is TGTGCCAGCAGTGACATTTTTAGCGGAGGGGGGTCCTACAATGAGCAGTTCTTC.

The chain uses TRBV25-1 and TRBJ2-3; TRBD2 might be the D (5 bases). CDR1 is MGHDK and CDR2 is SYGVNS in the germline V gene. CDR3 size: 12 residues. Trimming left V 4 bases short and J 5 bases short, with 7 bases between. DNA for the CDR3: TGTGCCAGCAGTGGAGGGATAGATACGCAGTATTTT. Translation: CASSGGIDTQYF.

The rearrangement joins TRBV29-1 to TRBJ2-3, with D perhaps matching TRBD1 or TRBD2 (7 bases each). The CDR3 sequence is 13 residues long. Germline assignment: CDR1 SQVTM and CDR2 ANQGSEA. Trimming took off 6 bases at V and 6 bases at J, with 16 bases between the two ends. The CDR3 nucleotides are TGCAGCGTGGGTGGGACAGCGGGGGATACGCAGTATTTT. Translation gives CSVGGTAGDTQYF.